This T cell receptor beta chain was profiled in a study of CD8 T cells in Susac syndrome. This CDR3 spans 14 amino acids. Germline V gene sequence: CDR1 MGHRA, CDR2 YSYEKL. The junction had 3 bases not matched to a gene; V was cut back by 4 bases and J by 3 bases. Reverse transcription of about 0.45 to 1 ug RNA used random hexamers. The immunoSEQ assay covered 54 Vbeta and 13 Jbeta segments for CDR3. A single record per CDR3 protein comes from TCRdb applying MiXCR to the immunoSEQ multiplex PCR reads. The sample lists about 120,000 distinct CDR3 sequences; approximately 90% were seen once. The chain joins TRBV4-1 to TRBJ2-7; 10 nucleotides match TRBD1. The receptor was derived from a human donor in good health. Material for sequencing was CD8+ T cells from PBMCs. Here the CDR3 reads CASSRGQGDYEQYF. Written as DNA, the CDR3 is TGCGCCAGCAGCCGCGGACAGGGGGACTACGAGCAGTACTTC.